The sequence of this T cell receptor (beta chain) was determined in a study of T cell changes during pregnancy in multiple sclerosis. The data were produced by immunoSEQ multiplex PCR, yet TCRdb's version contains in-frame clones alone and is incomplete. The sample carries some 110,000 clones, about 89% recorded once. V lost 3 bases to trimming and J lost 1 base, with 15 bases between them. The CDR3 covers 16 residues. Germline loops: CDR1 MNHEY, CDR2 SMNVEV (reference sequence). J is TRBJ2-5 and V is TRBV27; tentative D call: TRBD1 (6 bases). This receptor was identified in a female donor with multiple sclerosis, enrolled in a pregnancy study. Material: peripheral blood, obtained before pregnancy. The CDR3 bases are TGTGCCAGCAGTTTTTCGGACAGACTATTCCAAGAGACCCAGTACTTC. This translates into CASSFSDRLFQETQYF.